This entry lists 3 T cell receptor beta chains sequenced from one sample in a study of early T cells in non-severe SARS-CoV-2 infection. One entry per CDR3 protein results from TCRdb running MiXCR on the 5' RACE reads. The repertoire holds tens of thousands of distinct CDR3 sequences, with roughly 6% as singletons. Sample: whole blood. These receptors originate from an adult who was a healthcare worker with PCR-confirmed SARS-CoV-2 infection or an uninfected control (not recorded which).

This clonotype was recorded at least ten times. The gene calls are TRBV12-3 or TRBV12-4 and TRBJ1-1; D ambiguous. The length of the CDR3 is 15 residues. Trimming shortened V by 6 bases and J by 1 base, and 15 bases separated the two germline ends. The CDR3 nucleotides read TGTGCCAGCAGACCCAGCGCGAGAGGGAACACTGAAGCTTTCTTT. Translated, it gives CASRPSARGNTEAFF.

The rearrangement links TRBV19 to TRBJ2-3; the match to TRBD2 covers 9 bases. CDR3 length: 14 amino acids. Germline lookup yields CDR1 LNHDA and CDR2 SQIVND (reference sequence). Trimming took 5 bases from V and 6 from J; bases not matched to a gene: 6. CDR3 sequence: CASSLAGDADTQYF. For the CDR3, the DNA is TGTGCCAGTAGTTTAGCGGGAGACGCGGATACGCAGTATTTT.

In this sample, this clonotype turned up many times. This chain connects TRBV18 to TRBJ1-5; 9 bases map to TRBD1. Germline CDR1 is KGHSH and CDR2 is LQKENI. The V segment lost 5 bases and the J segment 2 bases; nucleotides outside the gene matches: 13. The CDR3 contains 18 residues. CDR3 sequence (DNA): TGTGCCAGCTCAGAGGACAGGGGCCTCCTTGGGGGCAATCAGCCCCAGCATTTT. It is translated as CASSEDRGLLGGNQPQHF.